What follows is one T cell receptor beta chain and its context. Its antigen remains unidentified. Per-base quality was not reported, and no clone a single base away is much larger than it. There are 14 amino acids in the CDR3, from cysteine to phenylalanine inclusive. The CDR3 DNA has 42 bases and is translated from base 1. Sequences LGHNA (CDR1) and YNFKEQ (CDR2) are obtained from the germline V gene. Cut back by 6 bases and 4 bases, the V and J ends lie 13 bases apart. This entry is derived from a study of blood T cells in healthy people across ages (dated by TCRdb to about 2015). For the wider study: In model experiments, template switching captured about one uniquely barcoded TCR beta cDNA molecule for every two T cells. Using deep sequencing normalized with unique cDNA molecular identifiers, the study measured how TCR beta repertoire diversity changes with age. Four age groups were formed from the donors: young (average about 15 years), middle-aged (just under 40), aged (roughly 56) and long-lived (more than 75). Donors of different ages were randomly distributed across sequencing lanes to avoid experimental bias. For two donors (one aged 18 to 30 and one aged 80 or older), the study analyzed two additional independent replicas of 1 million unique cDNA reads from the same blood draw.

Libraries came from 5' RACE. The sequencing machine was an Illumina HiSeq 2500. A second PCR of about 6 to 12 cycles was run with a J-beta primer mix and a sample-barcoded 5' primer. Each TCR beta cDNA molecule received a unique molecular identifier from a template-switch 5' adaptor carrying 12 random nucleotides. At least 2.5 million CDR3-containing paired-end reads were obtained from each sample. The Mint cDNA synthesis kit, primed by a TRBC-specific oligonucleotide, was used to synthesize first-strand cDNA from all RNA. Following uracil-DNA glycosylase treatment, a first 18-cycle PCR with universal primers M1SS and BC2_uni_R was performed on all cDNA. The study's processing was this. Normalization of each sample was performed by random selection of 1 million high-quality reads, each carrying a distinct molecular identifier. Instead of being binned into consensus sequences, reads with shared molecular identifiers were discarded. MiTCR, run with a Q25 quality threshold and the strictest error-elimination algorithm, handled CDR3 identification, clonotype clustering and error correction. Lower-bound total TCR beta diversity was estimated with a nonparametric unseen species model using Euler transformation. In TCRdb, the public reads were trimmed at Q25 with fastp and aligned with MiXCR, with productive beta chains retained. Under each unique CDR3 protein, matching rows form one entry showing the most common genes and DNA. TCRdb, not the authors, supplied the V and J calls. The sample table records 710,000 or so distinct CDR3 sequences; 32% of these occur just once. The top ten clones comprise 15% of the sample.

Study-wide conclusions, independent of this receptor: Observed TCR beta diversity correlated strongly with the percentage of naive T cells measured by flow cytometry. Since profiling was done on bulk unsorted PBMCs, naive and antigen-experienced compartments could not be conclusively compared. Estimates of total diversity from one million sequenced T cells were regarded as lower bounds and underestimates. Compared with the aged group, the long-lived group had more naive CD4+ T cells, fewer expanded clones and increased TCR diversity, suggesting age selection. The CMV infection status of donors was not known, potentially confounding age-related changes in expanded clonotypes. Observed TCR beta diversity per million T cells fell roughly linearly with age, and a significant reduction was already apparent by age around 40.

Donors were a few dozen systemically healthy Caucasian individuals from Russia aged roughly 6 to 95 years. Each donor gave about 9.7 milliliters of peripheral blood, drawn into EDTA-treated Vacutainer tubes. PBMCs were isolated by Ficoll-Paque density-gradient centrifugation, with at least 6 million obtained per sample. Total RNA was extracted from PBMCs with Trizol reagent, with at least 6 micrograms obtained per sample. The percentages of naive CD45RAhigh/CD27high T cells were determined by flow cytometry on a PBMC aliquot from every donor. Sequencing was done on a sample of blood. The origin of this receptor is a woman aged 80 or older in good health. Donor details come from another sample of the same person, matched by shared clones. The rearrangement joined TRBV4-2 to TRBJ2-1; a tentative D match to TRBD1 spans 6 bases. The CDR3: CASRSQGPYNEQFF. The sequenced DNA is TGTGCCAGCAGGTCGCAGGGGCCTTACAATGAGCAGTTCTTC.